Below are 20 T cell receptor beta chains sequenced from a single sample in a study of Graves' ophthalmopathy and Graves' hyperthyroidism. RNA transcripts were the source from which TCR beta CDR3 regions were amplified. An initial RT-PCR round employing HTBI primers preceded a second-round multiplex PCR. TCRdb passed the multiplex PCR reads through MiXCR, listing each CDR3 protein once. Found here are roughly 420,000 distinct CDR3 sequences, approximately 21% of them singletons; the top ten hold roughly 3.2%. Specimen: peripheral blood. These receptor sequences come from a woman aged 18-29 years with stable Graves' hyperthyroidism.

The sample holds many counts of this clonotype. CDR3 DNA: TGTGCCAGCACCTCCCGGGTTGAGAGCCACGAGCAGTACTTC. It encodes CASTSRVESHEQYF. The genes are TRBV28 and TRBJ2-7; D uncertain. The CDR3 covers 14 residues. V was pared by 7 bases and J by 5 bases, with 18 bases between. Germline CDR1 is MDHEN and CDR2 is SYDVKM.

This clonotype was observed many times. This rearrangement joins TRBV6-1 to TRBJ1-1, with 8 nucleotides matching TRBD1. Looked up from germline, CDR1 is MNHNS and CDR2 is SASEGT. The CDR3 totals 13 residues. V dropped 4 bases and J dropped 5; count of bases not matched to a gene: 3. The CDR3 reads CASSVYRGTEAFF. In nucleotides, the CDR3 is TGTGCCAGCAGTGTCTACAGGGGGACTGAAGCTTTCTTT.

This clonotype showed up just a few times. The rearrangement joins TRBV2 to TRBJ2-4, with D maybe TRBD2 (6 bases). The V end was cut by 8 bases, the J end by 3 bases, with 11 bases between. The CDR3 has 13 amino acids. Germline CDR1 SNHLY, CDR2 FYNNEI. The CDR3 DNA sequence: TGTGCCAGCGTCGCGGAGGGCAAAAACATTCAGTACTTC. Amino acids: CASVAEGKNIQYF.

This clonotype was detected many times. This chain uses TRBV2 with TRBJ2-6; D gene unclear. Trimming stripped 8 bases from V and 3 bases from J, with 17 bases between. The CDR3 totals 16 residues. Germline values: CDR1 SNHLY, CDR2 FYNNEI. Written as DNA, the CDR3 is TGTGCCAGCGGTCACTCGGATCCTAGTGGGGCCAACGTCCTGACTTTC. Protein product: CASGHSDPSGANVLTF.

This clonotype was observed many times. This chain joins TRBV20-1 and TRBJ1-6; 8 bases agree with TRBD1. V dropped 6 bases and J dropped 4; count of bases not matched to a gene: 5. Per germline, CDR1 DFQATT and CDR2 SNEGSKA (reference sequence). The CDR3 contains 14 residues. The CDR3 reads CSATGTGYNSPLHF. The CDR3 DNA reads as TGCAGTGCAACCGGGACAGGATATAATTCACCCCTCCACTTT.

This clonotype has at least ten counts. This chain joins TRBV12-3 or TRBV12-4 and TRBJ2-2; D might be TRBD1 (6 bases). Trimming pared 5 bases from V and 8 bases from J, leaving 27 bases between. The CDR3 spans 18 residues. The CDR3 nucleotides are TGTGCCAGCAGTCCTAACAGGGTGCCGGGTCTAGCTGCAGGGGAGCTGTTTTTT. Translating it yields CASSPNRVPGLAAGELFF.

This clonotype came up many times. V usage is TRBV12-3 or TRBV12-4 and J usage is TRBJ2-5; 7 bases map to TRBD1. J gave up 5 bases and V 0 bases, and 3 bases lay outside the gene matches. CDR3 length equals 14 residues. The CDR3 loop reads CASSLATGRETQYF. CDR3 DNA: TGTGCCAGCAGTTTAGCGACAGGGCGTGAGACCCAGTACTTC.

This clonotype came up many times. The chain is built from TRBV28 and TRBJ2-7, with a weak D call TRBD1 (5 bases). Trimming took off 4 bases at V and 0 bases at J, with 10 bases between the two ends. This CDR3 spans 14 amino acids. Germline assignment: CDR1 MDHEN and CDR2 SYDVKM. In nucleotides, the CDR3 is TGTGCCAGCAGTTACTCGACAGTCTCCTACGAGCAGTACTTC. Protein: CASSYSTVSYEQYF.

Many counts were recorded for this clonotype. The chain employs TRBV10-3 and TRBJ2-7; possibly TRBD1 or TRBD2 for D (5 bases each). Germline V gene data show CDR1 as ENHRY and CDR2 as SYGVKD. This CDR3 spans 13 amino acids. V lost 3 bases to trimming and J lost 3 bases, with 9 bases between them. The CDR3 DNA follows: TGTGCCATCAGTGAAGGGACCTACTACGAGCAGTACTTC. Protein: CAISEGTYYEQYF.

Of note for this clonotype: A junction boundary mismatches the germline segment, possibly from a read error. The gene calls are TRBV28 and TRBJ1-1; D is ambiguous. Germline CDR1 and CDR2: MDHEN and SYDVKM. The CDR3 extends over 15 amino acids. The CDR3 DNA is TGTGCCAGCAGTACTCACGACATCTTGGGCGCTGATGCTTTCTTT. This translates into CASSTHDILGADAFF.

J is TRBJ2-7 and V is TRBV5-1, with D possibly called TRBD1 or TRBD2 (5 bases each). V was trimmed by 5 bases and J by 3 bases, leaving 30 bases between them. The CDR3 runs to 19 residues. Germline V gene data show CDR1 as SGHRS and CDR2 as YFSETQ. The CDR3 region is CASRLSSFRVRTGGYEQYF. For the CDR3, the DNA is TGCGCCAGCAGGTTATCCTCATTCAGGGTCCGAACTGGAGGCTACGAGCAGTACTTC. Using reference TRBV5-1 and TRBJ2-7 for the parts outside the CDR3, the full variable domain is KAGVTQTPRYLIKTRGQQVTLSCSPISGHRSVSWYQQTPGQGLQFLFEYFSETQRNKGNFPGRFSGRQFSNSRSEMNVSTLELGDSALYLCASRLSSFRVRTGGYEQYFGPGTRLTVT.

In its sample, this clonotype was seen many times. The rearrangement links TRBV15 to TRBJ2-2; 9 nucleotides agree with TRBD2. V shed 0 bases, J shed 2 bases, and the junction held 7 bases outside the gene matches. The CDR3 is 18 residues long. The germline gives CDR1 LNHNV, CDR2 YYDKDF (reference sequence). CDR3 amino acids: CATSRDPSGVPNTGELFF. The DNA for the CDR3 is TGTGCCACCAGCAGAGATCCTAGCGGGGTCCCCAACACCGGGGAGCTGTTTTTT.

This clonotype was seen repeatedly, ten times or more. V and J are TRBV28 and TRBJ2-7; 8 bases align to TRBD2. With 3 bases clipped from V and 4 bases from J, the junction kept 5 bases outside the gene matches. CDR1 MDHEN and CDR2 SYDVKM come from the germline V gene. The CDR3 sequence is 14 residues long. The CDR3 sequence is CASSFPGGRYEQYF. The CDR3 coding sequence is TGTGCCAGCAGTTTCCCTGGCGGGAGGTACGAGCAGTACTTC.

Many counts were recorded for this clonotype. The chain recombines TRBV6-1 with TRBJ2-2; no definite D call. Trimming shortened V by 4 bases and J by 3 bases, and 9 bases separated the two germline ends. Germline CDR1 MNHNS, CDR2 SASEGT. CDR3 length: 14 residues. CDR3 loop: CASSVYGDTGELFF. The CDR3 DNA reads as TGTGCCAGCAGTGTTTACGGAGACACCGGGGAGCTGTTTTTT.

This clonotype was seen many times. The gene calls are TRBV5-1 and TRBJ1-1; D is unclear. CDR3 length equals 14 residues. The germline V and J ends were trimmed by 4 bases and 3 bases, with 13 bases remaining between them. Germline V gene sequence: CDR1 SGHRS, CDR2 YFSETQ. CDR3 protein: CASSVYGEYTEAFF. CDR3 bases: TGCGCCAGCAGCGTATACGGGGAGTACACTGAAGCTTTCTTT.

The chain joins TRBV6-1 to TRBJ2-2, with D perhaps matching TRBD1 or TRBD2 (5 bases each). The CDR3 extends over 14 amino acids. V lost 6 bases, J lost 6 bases, and 14 bases lay in between. Germline-derived CDR1 and CDR2 are MNHNS and SASEGT. The CDR3 DNA is TGTGCCAGCAGCCCCGTCCGAGGGGCCGGGGAGCTGTTTTTT. This codes for CASSPVRGAGELFF.

The chain has TRBV12-3 or TRBV12-4 and TRBJ1-1; unclear D gene. The ends were cut back, 6 bases at V and 0 bases at J, with 11 bases in the middle. This CDR3 spans 14 amino acids. The CDR3 DNA sequence: TGTGCCAGCAGAGAAGGGTACATGAACACTGAAGCTTTCTTT. The encoded protein is CASREGYMNTEAFF.

This clonotype has ten or more counts. In DNA form, the CDR3 reads TGTGCCAGTAGTGTCCGGACGATCTCCTACGAGCAGTACTTC. Translation gives CASSVRTISYEQYF. The chain employs TRBV19 and TRBJ2-7; no clear D. Germline lookup yields CDR1 LNHDA and CDR2 SQIVND (reference sequence). This CDR3 contains 14 residues. V was shortened by 5 bases and J by 0 bases, with 11 bases between the two germline ends.

Ten or more counts support this clonotype. The chain has TRBV12-3 or TRBV12-4 and TRBJ1-5; tentatively, D is TRBD1 (6 bases). V lost 2 bases, J lost 5 bases, and 13 bases lay in between. This CDR3 contains 15 residues. The CDR3 loop reads CASSLNRGAYQPQHF. CDR3 sequence (DNA): TGTGCCAGCAGTTTAAACCGGGGGGCCTATCAGCCCCAGCATTTT.

This clonotype was counted between two and nine times. This rearrangement joins TRBV3-1 to TRBJ1-1; 8 bases agree with TRBD1. Germline CDR1 LGHDT, CDR2 YNNKEL (reference sequence). V lost 3 bases to trimming and J lost 2 bases; unmatched junction nucleotides: 5. The CDR3 spans 15 residues. As DNA, the CDR3 is TGTGCCAGCAGCCATTCCGACAGGGGAAACACTGAAGCTTTCTTT. Translated, it gives CASSHSDRGNTEAFF.